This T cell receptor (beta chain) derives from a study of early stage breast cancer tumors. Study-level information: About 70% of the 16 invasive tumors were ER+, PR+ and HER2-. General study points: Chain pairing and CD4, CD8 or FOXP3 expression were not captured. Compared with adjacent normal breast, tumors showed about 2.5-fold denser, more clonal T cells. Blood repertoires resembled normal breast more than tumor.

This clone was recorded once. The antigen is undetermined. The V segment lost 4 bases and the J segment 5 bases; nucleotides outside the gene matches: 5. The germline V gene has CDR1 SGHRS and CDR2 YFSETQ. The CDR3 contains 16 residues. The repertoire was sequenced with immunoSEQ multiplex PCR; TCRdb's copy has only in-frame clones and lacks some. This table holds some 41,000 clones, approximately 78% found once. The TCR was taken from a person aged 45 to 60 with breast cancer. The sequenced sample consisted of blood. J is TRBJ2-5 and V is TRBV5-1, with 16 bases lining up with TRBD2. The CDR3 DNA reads TGCGCCAGCAGCGGGACTAGCGGGAGGGCCGAGGAGACCCAGTACTTC. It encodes CASSGTSGRAEETQYF.